These T cell receptor beta chains were read from a single sample in a study of blood T cell repertoires in COVID-19. Repertoires were generated with immunoSEQ multiplex PCR, while TCRdb's copy carries only in-frame clones and drops some. This table holds 110,000 or so clones, more than 70% found once. The material sequenced was peripheral blood. Source of these receptors: a woman aged 55 to 70 with COVID-19, enrolled during active disease. CDR3s include the opening cysteine and the closing phenylalanine or tryptophan. The order of the fields is D gene, CDR3 length, V gene, J gene, clone size, CDR3 protein, CDR3 DNA. A D gene is named only where the DNA matches it firmly. Rows may omit the clone size; those that give it use once, few, many or a size class.

d_call: NA
cdr3_length: 16
v_call: TRBV5-1
j_call: TRBJ1-3
clone_size: NA
cdr3_aa: CASSFGDGRARNTIYF
cdr3_nt: TGCGCCAGCAGCTTTGGGGACGGGAGGGCCCGAAACACCATATATTTT

d_call: TRBD1
cdr3_length: 13
v_call: TRBV4-3
j_call: TRBJ1-2
clone_size: NA
cdr3_aa: CASSDRGRGGYTF
cdr3_nt: TGCGCCAGCAGCGACAGGGGGCGCGGTGGCTACACCTTC

d_call: NA
cdr3_length: 12
v_call: TRBV19
j_call: TRBJ1-2
clone_size: NA
cdr3_aa: CASSSTGRGYTF
cdr3_nt: TGTGCCAGTAGTTCTACAGGGCGAGGCTACACCTTC

d_call: NA
cdr3_length: 19
v_call: TRBV4-3
j_call: TRBJ2-3
clone_size: NA
cdr3_aa: CASSQDLRRGDLAVDTQYF
cdr3_nt: TGCGCCAGCAGCCAAGACTTAAGGCGTGGGGACTTAGCGGTAGATACGCAGTATTTT

d_call: TRBD1
cdr3_length: 14
v_call: TRBV10-2
j_call: TRBJ1-3
clone_size: NA
cdr3_aa: CASRGTGDGNTIYF
cdr3_nt: TGCGCCAGCAGGGGGACAGGGGACGGAAACACCATATATTTT

d_call: TRBD1
cdr3_length: 14
v_call: TRBV19
j_call: TRBJ1-2
clone_size: few
cdr3_aa: CASSTLDRDHGYTF
cdr3_nt: TGTGCCAGTAGTACCTTGGACAGGGACCATGGCTACACCTTC

d_call: TRBD2
cdr3_length: 16
v_call: TRBV7-9
j_call: TRBJ2-3
clone_size: NA
cdr3_aa: CASRVAGGTSTDTQYF
cdr3_nt: TGTGCCAGCAGGGTAGCGGGGGGGACCTCCACAGATACGCAGTATTTT

d_call: TRBD2
cdr3_length: 14
v_call: TRBV3-1/TRBV3-2
j_call: TRBJ2-2
clone_size: NA
cdr3_aa: CASSPRTSVGELFF
cdr3_nt: TGTGCCAGCAGCCCCAGGACTAGCGTCGGGGAGCTGTTTTTT

d_call: NA
cdr3_length: 12
v_call: TRBV6-1
j_call: TRBJ1-2
clone_size: NA
cdr3_aa: CASSEGDYGYTF
cdr3_nt: TGTGCCAGCAGTGAGGGAGACTATGGCTACACCTTC

d_call: NA
cdr3_length: 14
v_call: TRBV5-6
j_call: TRBJ1-1
clone_size: once
cdr3_aa: CASSLVSLNTEAFF
cdr3_nt: TGTGCCAGCAGCTTGGTTTCCTTGAACACTGAAGCTTTCTTT

d_call: TRBD1
cdr3_length: 16
v_call: TRBV18
j_call: TRBJ2-7
clone_size: NA
cdr3_aa: CASSPEPGQGSYEQYF
cdr3_nt: TGTGCCAGCTCACCGGAGCCGGGACAGGGATCCTACGAGCAGTACTTC

d_call: NA
cdr3_length: 14
v_call: TRBV5-1
j_call: TRBJ1-1
clone_size: NA
cdr3_aa: CASSFAPTNTEAFF
cdr3_nt: TGCGCCAGCAGCTTTGCTCCAACTAACACTGAAGCTTTCTTT

d_call: TRBD2
cdr3_length: 16
v_call: TRBV28
j_call: TRBJ2-3
clone_size: NA
cdr3_aa: CASSTTSGGIADTQYF
cdr3_nt: TGTGCCAGCAGCACAACGAGCGGGGGAATCGCAGATACGCAGTATTTT

d_call: NA
cdr3_length: 10
v_call: TRBV29-1
j_call: TRBJ1-1
clone_size: NA
cdr3_aa: CSGRDTEAFF
cdr3_nt: TGCAGCGGGAGAGATACTGAAGCTTTCTTT

d_call: TRBD1
cdr3_length: 17
v_call: TRBV15
j_call: TRBJ2-7
clone_size: NA
cdr3_aa: CATSRETGGFETYEQYF
cdr3_nt: TGTGCCACCAGCAGAGAGACAGGGGGTTTCGAGACCTACGAGCAGTACTTC

d_call: NA
cdr3_length: 16
v_call: TRBV9
j_call: TRBJ2-5
clone_size: NA
cdr3_aa: CASSVGTGEFQETQYF
cdr3_nt: TGTGCCAGCAGCGTAGGTACAGGAGAATTCCAAGAGACCCAGTACTTC

d_call: TRBD2
cdr3_length: 18
v_call: TRBV19
j_call: TRBJ2-1
clone_size: few
cdr3_aa: CASALRTSGGTAYNEQFF
cdr3_nt: TGTGCCAGTGCCCTGCGGACTAGCGGGGGAACTGCCTACAATGAGCAGTTCTTC

d_call: TRBD1
cdr3_length: 15
v_call: TRBV3-1/TRBV3-2
j_call: TRBJ1-1
clone_size: NA
cdr3_aa: CASSLTGGGGTEAFF
cdr3_nt: TGTGCCAGCAGCCTCACAGGGGGCGGTGGTACTGAAGCTTTCTTT

d_call: TRBD1
cdr3_length: 13
v_call: TRBV10-3
j_call: TRBJ1-4
clone_size: NA
cdr3_aa: CAIKGQGGEKLFF
cdr3_nt: TGTGCCATCAAAGGACAGGGGGGTGAAAAACTGTTTTTT

d_call: TRBD1
cdr3_length: 14
v_call: TRBV19
j_call: TRBJ1-2
clone_size: NA
cdr3_aa: CASNQDRVDYGYTF
cdr3_nt: TGTGCCAGTAATCAGGACAGGGTGGACTATGGCTACACCTTC

d_call: NA
cdr3_length: 14
v_call: TRBV5-1
j_call: TRBJ1-2
clone_size: NA
cdr3_aa: CASSPAIDGGGYTF
cdr3_nt: TGCGCCAGCAGCCCCGCTATTGATGGCGGTGGCTACACCTTC

d_call: TRBD1
cdr3_length: 16
v_call: TRBV5-1
j_call: TRBJ1-1
clone_size: few
cdr3_aa: CASSWTGTGRNTEAFF
cdr3_nt: TGCGCCAGCAGTTGGACTGGGACAGGGAGGAACACTGAAGCTTTCTTT

d_call: NA
cdr3_length: 15
v_call: TRBV7-9
j_call: TRBJ1-4
clone_size: NA
cdr3_aa: CASSLTRTNNEKLFF
cdr3_nt: TGTGCCAGCAGCCTGACACGTACCAATAATGAAAAACTGTTTTTT

d_call: TRBD1
cdr3_length: 14
v_call: TRBV5-4
j_call: TRBJ2-7
clone_size: few
cdr3_aa: CASSLQGVPHEQYF
cdr3_nt: TGTGCCAGCAGCTTACAGGGGGTGCCCCACGAGCAGTACTTC

d_call: TRBD1
cdr3_length: 16
v_call: TRBV7-8
j_call: TRBJ1-1
clone_size: NA
cdr3_aa: CASSPYAPGGRTEAFF
cdr3_nt: TGTGCCAGCAGCCCGTACGCGCCAGGGGGAAGGACTGAAGCTTTCTTT

d_call: TRBD1
cdr3_length: 14
v_call: TRBV6-5
j_call: TRBJ1-4
clone_size: once
cdr3_aa: CASSPQGAGEKLFF
cdr3_nt: TGTGCCAGCAGCCCACAGGGGGCGGGGGAAAAACTGTTTTTT

d_call: TRBD2
cdr3_length: 16
v_call: TRBV19
j_call: TRBJ2-2
clone_size: NA
cdr3_aa: CASSKNSGGSTGELFF
cdr3_nt: TGTGCCAGTAGTAAGAATAGCGGGGGGTCCACCGGGGAGCTGTTTTTT

d_call: TRBD2
cdr3_length: 17
v_call: TRBV5-4
j_call: TRBJ2-3
clone_size: NA
cdr3_aa: CASSLGAGGGAVDTQYF
cdr3_nt: TGTGCCAGCAGCTTGGGGGCTGGCGGGGGGGCCGTGGATACGCAGTATTTT

d_call: TRBD1
cdr3_length: 17
v_call: TRBV7-2
j_call: TRBJ1-6
clone_size: NA
cdr3_aa: CASSFHPGQGWDSPLHF
cdr3_nt: TGTGCCAGCAGCTTCCACCCCGGACAGGGCTGGGATTCACCCCTCCACTTT

d_call: NA
cdr3_length: 12
v_call: TRBV12-3/TRBV12-4
j_call: TRBJ1-1
clone_size: NA
cdr3_aa: CASRQTGVEAFF
cdr3_nt: TGTGCCAGCAGACAAACGGGGGTCGAAGCTTTCTTT

d_call: NA
cdr3_length: 13
v_call: TRBV6-5
j_call: TRBJ1-1
clone_size: few
cdr3_aa: CASTGGPNTEAFF
cdr3_nt: TGTGCCAGCACTGGGGGCCCGAACACTGAAGCTTTCTTT

d_call: TRBD1
cdr3_length: 15
v_call: TRBV2
j_call: TRBJ2-3
clone_size: NA
cdr3_aa: CASLDRQGSTDTQYF
cdr3_nt: TGTGCCAGCCTCGACCGACAGGGTAGCACAGATACGCAGTATTTT

d_call: TRBD2
cdr3_length: 15
v_call: TRBV3-1/TRBV3-2
j_call: TRBJ2-7
clone_size: NA
cdr3_aa: CASSLILGLANEQYF
cdr3_nt: TGTGCCAGCAGCCTTATTTTGGGACTAGCGAACGAGCAGTACTTC

d_call: TRBD1
cdr3_length: 15
v_call: TRBV4-2
j_call: TRBJ1-2
clone_size: NA
cdr3_aa: CASSQYRGVNYGYTF
cdr3_nt: TGTGCCAGCAGCCAATACAGGGGAGTTAACTATGGCTACACCTTC

d_call: NA
cdr3_length: 16
v_call: TRBV6-4
j_call: TRBJ1-6
clone_size: NA
cdr3_aa: CASSVDSSGGNSPLHF
cdr3_nt: TGTGCCAGCAGCGTAGACAGCAGTGGGGGGAATTCACCCCTCCACTTT

d_call: NA
cdr3_length: 12
v_call: TRBV7-9
j_call: TRBJ2-3
clone_size: NA
cdr3_aa: CASSKPGSTQYF
cdr3_nt: TGTGCCAGCAGCAAACCGGGTTCTACGCAGTATTTT

d_call: TRBD1
cdr3_length: 16
v_call: TRBV10-1
j_call: TRBJ2-7
clone_size: NA
cdr3_aa: CASSESPDRGAYEQYF
cdr3_nt: TGCGCCAGCAGTGAGTCCCCGGACAGGGGGGCCTACGAGCAGTACTTC

d_call: NA
cdr3_length: 12
v_call: TRBV12-3/TRBV12-4
j_call: TRBJ1-1
clone_size: once
cdr3_aa: CASSRGNTEAFF
cdr3_nt: TGTGCCAGCAGTCGGGGGAACACTGAAGCTTTCTTT

d_call: TRBD1
cdr3_length: 15
v_call: TRBV30
j_call: TRBJ1-5
clone_size: NA
cdr3_aa: CAWTRQGALGQPQHF
cdr3_nt: TGTGCCTGGACCCGGCAGGGGGCGCTCGGTCAGCCCCAGCATTTT

d_call: NA
cdr3_length: 13
v_call: TRBV7-9
j_call: TRBJ2-7
clone_size: few
cdr3_aa: CASSSPFSYEQYF
cdr3_nt: TGTGCCAGCAGCTCCCCCTTCTCCTACGAGCAGTACTTC

d_call: NA
cdr3_length: 15
v_call: TRBV28
j_call: TRBJ2-3
clone_size: once
cdr3_aa: CASREGSTHTDTQYF
cdr3_nt: TGTGCCAGCAGGGAGGGCTCGACCCACACAGATACGCAGTATTTT

d_call: TRBD1
cdr3_length: 16
v_call: TRBV7-2
j_call: TRBJ2-3
clone_size: NA
cdr3_aa: CASSLYGTGVTDTQYF
cdr3_nt: TGTGCCAGCAGCTTATATGGGACAGGGGTGACAGATACGCAGTATTTT